This T cell receptor (beta chain) was found in a study of T cells in Graves' hyperthyroidism and ophthalmopathy. This clonotype was detected once. A read error may be the cause here, since a much bigger clone is one base away. Per the germline V gene, CDR1 is LGHDT and CDR2 is YNNKEL (reference sequence). The CDR3 totals 13 residues. It was RNA transcripts that yielded the amplified TCR beta CDR3 regions. HTBI primers drove first-round RT-PCR of the TCR CDR3. Using its own MiXCR run on the multiplex PCR reads, TCRdb lists one record per CDR3 protein. The top ten clones hold 26% of a sample with a few hundred thousand distinct CDR3 sequences, less than 25% of them seen once.

The TCR was taken from a man between 18 and 35 years old with Graves' hyperthyroidism. The chain has TRBV3-1 and TRBJ2-5, with D possibly being TRBD2 (5 bases). The sample comprised blood. The CDR3 bases are TGTGTCAGCAGCCATCTAGCCAGCGAGACCCAGTACTTC. This sequence encodes CVSSHLASETQYF.